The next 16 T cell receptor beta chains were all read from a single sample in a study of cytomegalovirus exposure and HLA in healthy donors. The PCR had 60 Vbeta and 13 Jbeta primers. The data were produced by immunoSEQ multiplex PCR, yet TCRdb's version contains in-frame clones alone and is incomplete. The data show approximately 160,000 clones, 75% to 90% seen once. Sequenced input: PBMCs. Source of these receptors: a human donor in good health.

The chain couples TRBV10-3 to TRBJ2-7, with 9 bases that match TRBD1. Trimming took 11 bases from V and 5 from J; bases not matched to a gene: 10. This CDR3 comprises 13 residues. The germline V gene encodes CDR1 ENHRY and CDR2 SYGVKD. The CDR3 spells CAVAGTGSHEQYF. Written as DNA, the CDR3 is TGTGCCGTCGCCGGGACAGGGTCCCACGAGCAGTACTTC.

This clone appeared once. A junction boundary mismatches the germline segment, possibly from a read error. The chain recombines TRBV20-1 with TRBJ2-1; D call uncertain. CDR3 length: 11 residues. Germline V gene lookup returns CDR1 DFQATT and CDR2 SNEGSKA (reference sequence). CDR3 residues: CSARDGLLLIF. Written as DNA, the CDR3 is TGCAGTGCTAGAGATGGGTTACTACTCATCTTC.

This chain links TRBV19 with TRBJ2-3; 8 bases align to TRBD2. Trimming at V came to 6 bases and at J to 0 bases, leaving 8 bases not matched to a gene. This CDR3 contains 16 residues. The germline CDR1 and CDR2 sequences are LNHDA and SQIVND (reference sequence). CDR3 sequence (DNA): TGTGCCAGTAGCGGGGGGGCCACACCTAGCACAGATACGCAGTATTTT. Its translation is CASSGGATPSTDTQYF.

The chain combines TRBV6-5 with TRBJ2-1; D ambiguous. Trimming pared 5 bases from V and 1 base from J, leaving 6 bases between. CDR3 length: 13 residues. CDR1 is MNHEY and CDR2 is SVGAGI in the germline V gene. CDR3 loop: CASSEFSYNEQFF. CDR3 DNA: TGTGCCAGCAGTGAGTTTTCCTACAATGAGCAGTTCTTC.

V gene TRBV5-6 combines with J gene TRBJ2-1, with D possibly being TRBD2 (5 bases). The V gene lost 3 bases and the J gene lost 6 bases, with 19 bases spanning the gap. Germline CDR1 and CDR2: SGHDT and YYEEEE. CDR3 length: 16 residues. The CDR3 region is CASSSLALNGINEQFF. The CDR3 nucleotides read TGTGCCAGCAGCTCCCTAGCCTTAAATGGGATCAATGAGCAGTTCTTC.

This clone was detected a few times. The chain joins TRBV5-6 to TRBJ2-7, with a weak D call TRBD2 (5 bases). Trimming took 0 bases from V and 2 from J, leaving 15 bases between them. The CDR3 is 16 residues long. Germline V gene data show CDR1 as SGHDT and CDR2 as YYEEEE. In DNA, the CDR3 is TGTGCCAGCAGCTTGGCCATTTCGGGGTCCCCCTACGAGCAGTACTTC. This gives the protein CASSLAISGSPYEQYF. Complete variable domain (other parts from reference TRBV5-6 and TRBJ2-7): DAGVTQSPTHLIKTRGQQVTLRCSPKSGHDTVSWYQQALGQGPQFIFQYYEEEERQRGNFPDRFSGHQFPNYSSELNVNALLLGDSALYLCASSLAISGSPYEQYFGPGTRLTVT.

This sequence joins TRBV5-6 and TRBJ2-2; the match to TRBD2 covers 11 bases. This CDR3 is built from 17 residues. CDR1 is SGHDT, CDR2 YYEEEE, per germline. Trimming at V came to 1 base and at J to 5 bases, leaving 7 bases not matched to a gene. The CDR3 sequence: CASSLTLAGARTGELFF. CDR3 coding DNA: TGTGCCAGCAGCTTGACACTAGCGGGGGCCCGAACCGGGGAGCTGTTTTTT.

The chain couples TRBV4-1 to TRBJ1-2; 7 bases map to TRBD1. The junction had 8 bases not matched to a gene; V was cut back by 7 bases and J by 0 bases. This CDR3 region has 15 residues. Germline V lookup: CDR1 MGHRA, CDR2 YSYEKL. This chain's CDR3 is CASTTQGTANYGYTF. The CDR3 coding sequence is TGCGCCAGCACAACCCAAGGGACAGCTAACTATGGCTACACCTTC.

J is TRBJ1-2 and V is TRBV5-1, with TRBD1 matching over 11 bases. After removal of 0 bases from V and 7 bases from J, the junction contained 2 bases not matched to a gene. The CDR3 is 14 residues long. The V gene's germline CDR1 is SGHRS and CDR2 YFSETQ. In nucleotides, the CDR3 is TGCGCCAGCAGCTTGGGGGACAGGGGGTTTGGCTACACCTTC. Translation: CASSLGDRGFGYTF.

CDR3 protein: CASSRRLTNYYSNQPQHF. CDR3 coding DNA: TGTGCCAGCAGCCGACGGCTAACCAACTACTATAGCAATCAGCCCCAGCATTTT. The V gene is TRBV5-8, the J gene TRBJ1-5; D not resolved. Trimming removed 4 bases at V and 0 bases at J, with 20 bases between. The CDR3 is 18 amino acids. The V gene's germline CDR1 is SGHTS and CDR2 YDEGEE.

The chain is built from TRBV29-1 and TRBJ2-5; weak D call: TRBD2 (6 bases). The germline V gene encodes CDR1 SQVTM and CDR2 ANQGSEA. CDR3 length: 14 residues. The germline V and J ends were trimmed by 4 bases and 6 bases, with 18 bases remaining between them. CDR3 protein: CSVVNRGEVKTQYF. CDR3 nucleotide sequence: TGCAGCGTTGTCAACCGCGGGGAGGTAAAGACCCAGTACTTC. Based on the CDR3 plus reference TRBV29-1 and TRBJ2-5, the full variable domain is SAVISQKPSRDICQRGTSLTIQCQVDSQVTMMFWYRQQPGQSLTLIATANQGSEATYESGFVIDKFPISRPNLTFSTLTVSNMSPEDSSIYLCSVVNRGEVKTQYFGPGTRLLVL.

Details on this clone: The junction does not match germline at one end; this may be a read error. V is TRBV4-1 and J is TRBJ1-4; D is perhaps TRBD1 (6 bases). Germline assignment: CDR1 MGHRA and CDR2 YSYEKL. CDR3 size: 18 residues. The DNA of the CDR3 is TGCGCCAGCAGCCAAGACGACAGGCCGCCGGCAACTAATGAAAAACTTTTTTTT. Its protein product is CASSQDDRPPATNEKLFF.

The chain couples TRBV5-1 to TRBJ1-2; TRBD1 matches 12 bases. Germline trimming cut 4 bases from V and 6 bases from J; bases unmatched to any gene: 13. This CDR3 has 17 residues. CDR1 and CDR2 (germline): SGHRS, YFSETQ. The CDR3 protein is CASSLKSPGTGGDGYTF. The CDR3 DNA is TGCGCCAGCAGCCTTAAGAGTCCCGGGACAGGGGGCGATGGCTACACCTTC.

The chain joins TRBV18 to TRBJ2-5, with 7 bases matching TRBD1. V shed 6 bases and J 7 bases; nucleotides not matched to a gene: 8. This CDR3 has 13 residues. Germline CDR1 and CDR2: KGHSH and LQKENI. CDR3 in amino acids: CASSPDRAGTQYF. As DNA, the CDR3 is TGTGCCAGCTCGCCTGACAGGGCCGGGACCCAGTACTTC.

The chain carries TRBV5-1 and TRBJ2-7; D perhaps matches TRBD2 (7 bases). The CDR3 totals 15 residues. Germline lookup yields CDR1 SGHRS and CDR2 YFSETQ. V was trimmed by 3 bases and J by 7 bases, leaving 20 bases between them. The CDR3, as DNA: TGCGCCAGCAGCTGGGGGGGCCCGGGGGGCGGAGAGCAGTACTTC. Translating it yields CASSWGGPGGGEQYF.

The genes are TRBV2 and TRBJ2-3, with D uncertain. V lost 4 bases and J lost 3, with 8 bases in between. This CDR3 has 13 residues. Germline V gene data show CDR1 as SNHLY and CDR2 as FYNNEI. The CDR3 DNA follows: TGTGCCAGCAGTGTTCTCGGGACAGATACGCAGTATTTT. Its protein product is CASSVLGTDTQYF.